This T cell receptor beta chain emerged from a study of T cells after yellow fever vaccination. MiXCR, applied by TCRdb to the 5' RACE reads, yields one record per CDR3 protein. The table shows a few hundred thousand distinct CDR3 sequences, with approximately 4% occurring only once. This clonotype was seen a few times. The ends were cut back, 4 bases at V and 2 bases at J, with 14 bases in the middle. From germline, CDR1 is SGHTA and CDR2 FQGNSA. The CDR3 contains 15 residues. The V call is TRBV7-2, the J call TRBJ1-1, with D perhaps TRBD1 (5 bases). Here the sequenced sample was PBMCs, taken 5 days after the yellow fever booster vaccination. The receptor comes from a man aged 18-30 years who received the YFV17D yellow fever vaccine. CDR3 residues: CASSWVRGLNTEAFF. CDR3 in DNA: TGTGCCAGCAGCTGGGTAAGGGGACTTAACACTGAAGCTTTCTTT.